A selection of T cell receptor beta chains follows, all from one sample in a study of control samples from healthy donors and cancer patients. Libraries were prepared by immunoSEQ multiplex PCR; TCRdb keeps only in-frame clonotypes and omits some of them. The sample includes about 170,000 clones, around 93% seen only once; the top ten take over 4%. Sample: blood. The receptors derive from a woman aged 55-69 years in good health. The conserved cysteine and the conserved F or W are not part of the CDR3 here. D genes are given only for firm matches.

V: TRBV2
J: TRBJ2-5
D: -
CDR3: ASSEARGSQETQY

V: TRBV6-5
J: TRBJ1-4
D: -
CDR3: ASSSPGTNEKLF

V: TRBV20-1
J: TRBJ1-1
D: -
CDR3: SASEEVNTEAF

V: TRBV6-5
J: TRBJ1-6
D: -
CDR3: ASSSRWNNSPLH

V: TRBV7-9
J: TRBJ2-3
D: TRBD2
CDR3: ASSLALGSGASDTQY

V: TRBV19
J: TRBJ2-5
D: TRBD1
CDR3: ASSSGTGGETQY

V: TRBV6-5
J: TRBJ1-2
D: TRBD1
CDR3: ASSYGRGDYGYT

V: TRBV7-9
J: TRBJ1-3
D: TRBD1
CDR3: ASSFPGQFSGNTIY

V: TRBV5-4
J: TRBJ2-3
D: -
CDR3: ASSLDHTDTQY

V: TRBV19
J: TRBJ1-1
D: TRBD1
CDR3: ASSLGQGDTEAF

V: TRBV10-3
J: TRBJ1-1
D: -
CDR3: AISGVGGPEAF

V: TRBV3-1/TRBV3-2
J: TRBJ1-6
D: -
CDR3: ASSQEEGSPLH

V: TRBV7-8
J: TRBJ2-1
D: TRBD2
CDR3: ASSQNRLAGEQF

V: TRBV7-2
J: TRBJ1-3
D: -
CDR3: ASSSSVGLTGVSGNTIY

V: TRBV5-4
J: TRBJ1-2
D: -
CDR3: ASTPPGWGSYGYT

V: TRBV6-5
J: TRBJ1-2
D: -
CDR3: ASSSPRTLNYGYT

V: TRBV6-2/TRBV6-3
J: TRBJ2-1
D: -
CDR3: ASSYIPGVGEQF

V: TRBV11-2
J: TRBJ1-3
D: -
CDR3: ASSLVHSGNTIY

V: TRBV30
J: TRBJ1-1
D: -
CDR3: AWNAQENTEAF

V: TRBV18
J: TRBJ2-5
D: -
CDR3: ASLPTGVQETQY